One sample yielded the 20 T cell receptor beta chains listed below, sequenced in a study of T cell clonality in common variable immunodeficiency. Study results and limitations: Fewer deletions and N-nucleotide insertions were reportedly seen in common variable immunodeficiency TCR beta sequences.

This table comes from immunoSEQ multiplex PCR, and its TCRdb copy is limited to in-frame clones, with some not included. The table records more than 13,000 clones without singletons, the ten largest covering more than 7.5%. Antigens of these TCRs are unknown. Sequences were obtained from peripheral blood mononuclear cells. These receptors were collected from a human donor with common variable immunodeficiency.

The covered CDR3 bases are TGCGCCAGCAGCTGGGACAGGGCCAAACAGCCC. This encodes CASSWDRAKQP. The complete CDR3 protein is CASSWDRAKQPQHF. The gene calls are TRBV5-1 and TRBJ1-5; 9 bases are a match to TRBD1. Coverage ceases 3 residues before the CDR3 finishes, and the germline J gene fills in the end. The CDR3 loop spans 14 amino acids. CDR1 SGHRS and CDR2 YFSETQ come from the germline V gene. Losses at the gene ends were 3 bases for V and 7 bases for J; bases not matched to a gene: 5.

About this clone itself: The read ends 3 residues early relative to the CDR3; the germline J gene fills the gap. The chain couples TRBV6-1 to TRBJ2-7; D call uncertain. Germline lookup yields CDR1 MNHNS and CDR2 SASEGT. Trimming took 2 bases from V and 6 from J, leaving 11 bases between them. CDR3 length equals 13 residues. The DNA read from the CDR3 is TGTGCCAGCAGTGAAAGCGTCCCTCGCGAG. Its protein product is CASSESVPRE. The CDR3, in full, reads CASSESVPREQYF.

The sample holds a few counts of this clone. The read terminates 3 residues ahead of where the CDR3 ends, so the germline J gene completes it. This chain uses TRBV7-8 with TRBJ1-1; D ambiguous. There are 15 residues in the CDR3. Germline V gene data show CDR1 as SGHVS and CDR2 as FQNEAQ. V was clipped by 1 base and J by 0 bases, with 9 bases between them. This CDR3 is CASSLVLAMNTEAFF. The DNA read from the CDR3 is TGTGCCAGCAGCTTAGTTCTGGCCATGAACACTGAA.

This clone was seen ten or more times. CDR3 protein: CASSLGTSGGDTQYF. The part of the CDR3 DNA that was read is TGCGCCAGCAGCTTGGGGACTAGCGGGGGAGATACG. This chain joins TRBV5-1 and TRBJ2-3; TRBD2 aligns across 13 bases. The CDR3 end lies 3 residues beyond the end of the read and is filled in from the germline J gene. The germline V gene has CDR1 SGHRS and CDR2 YFSETQ. With V trimmed by 0 bases and J by 5 bases, 0 bases remained unmatched. The CDR3 totals 15 residues.

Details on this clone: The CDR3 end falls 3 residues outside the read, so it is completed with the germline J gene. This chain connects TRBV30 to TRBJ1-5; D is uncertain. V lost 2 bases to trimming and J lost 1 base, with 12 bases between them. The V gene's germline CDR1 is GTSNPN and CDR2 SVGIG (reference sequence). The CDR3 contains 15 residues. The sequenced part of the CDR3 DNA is TGTGCCTGGAGTATGGAGACGGGGAGCAATCAGCCC. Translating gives CAWSMETGSNQP. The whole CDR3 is CAWSMETGSNQPQHF.

CDR3 in amino acids: CASSIRGQGGEYQPQHF. CDR3 bases read: TGTGCCAGTAGTATCCGCGGACAGGGTGGAGAGTATCAGCCC. The gene calls are TRBV19 and TRBJ1-5; 8 bases are shared with TRBD1. The sequence runs out 3 residues before the end of the CDR3; the remainder is reconstructed from the germline J gene. V was pared by 3 bases and J by 5 bases, with 12 bases of the junction left unmatched. The germline V gene encodes CDR1 LNHDA and CDR2 SQIVND (reference sequence). The CDR3 consists of 17 residues. The entire variable domain, with the rest obtained from reference TRBV19 and TRBJ1-5, is as follows: DGGITQSPKYLFRKEGQNVTLSCEQNLNHDAMYWYRQDPGQGLRLIYYSQIVNDFQKGDIAEGYSVSREKKESFPLTVTSAQKNPTAFYLCASSIRGQGGEYQPQHFGDGTRLSIL.

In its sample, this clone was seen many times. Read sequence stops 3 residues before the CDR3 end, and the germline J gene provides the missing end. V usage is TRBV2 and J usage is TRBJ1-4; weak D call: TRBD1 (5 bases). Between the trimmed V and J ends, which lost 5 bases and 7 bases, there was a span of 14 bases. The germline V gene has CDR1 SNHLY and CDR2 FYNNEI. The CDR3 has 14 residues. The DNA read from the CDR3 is TGTGCCAGCAGTCCAGAGGGGAGACTTGAAAAA. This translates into CASSPEGRLEK. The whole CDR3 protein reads CASSPEGRLEKLFF.

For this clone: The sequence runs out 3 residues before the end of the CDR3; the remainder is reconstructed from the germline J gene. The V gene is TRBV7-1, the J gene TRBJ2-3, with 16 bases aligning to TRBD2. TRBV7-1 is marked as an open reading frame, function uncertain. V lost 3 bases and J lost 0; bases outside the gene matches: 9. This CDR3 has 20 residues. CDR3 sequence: CASSSPGLAGGPVSTDTQYF. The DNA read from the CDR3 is TGTGCCAGCAGCTCCCCGGGACTAGCGGGGGGGCCGGTAAGCACAGATACG.

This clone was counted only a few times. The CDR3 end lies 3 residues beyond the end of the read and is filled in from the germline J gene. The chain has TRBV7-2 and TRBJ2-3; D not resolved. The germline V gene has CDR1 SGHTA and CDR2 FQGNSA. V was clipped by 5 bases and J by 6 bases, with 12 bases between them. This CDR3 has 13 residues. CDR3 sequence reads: CASSSFAYDTQYF. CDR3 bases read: TGTGCCAGCAGCAGCTTTGCTTATGATACG.

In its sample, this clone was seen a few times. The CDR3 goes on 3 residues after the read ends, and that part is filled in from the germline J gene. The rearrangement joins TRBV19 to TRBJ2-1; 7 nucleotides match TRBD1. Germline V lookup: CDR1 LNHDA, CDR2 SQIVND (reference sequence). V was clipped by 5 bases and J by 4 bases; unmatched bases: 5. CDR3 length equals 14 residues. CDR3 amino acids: CASSPWDRYNEQFF. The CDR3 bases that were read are TGTGCCAGTAGTCCGTGGGACAGATACAATGAG.

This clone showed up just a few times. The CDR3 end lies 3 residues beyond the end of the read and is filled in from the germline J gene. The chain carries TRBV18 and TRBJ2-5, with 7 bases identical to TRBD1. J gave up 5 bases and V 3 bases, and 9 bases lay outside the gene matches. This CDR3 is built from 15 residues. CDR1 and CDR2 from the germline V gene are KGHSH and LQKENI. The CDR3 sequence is CASSPIPRGQETQYF. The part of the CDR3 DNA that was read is TGTGCCAGCTCACCCATCCCTAGGGGGCAGGAGACC.

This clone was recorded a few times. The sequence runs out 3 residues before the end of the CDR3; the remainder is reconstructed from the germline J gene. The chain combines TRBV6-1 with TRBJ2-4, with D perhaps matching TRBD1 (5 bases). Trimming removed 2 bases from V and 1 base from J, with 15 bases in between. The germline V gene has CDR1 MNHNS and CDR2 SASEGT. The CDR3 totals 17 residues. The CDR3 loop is CASSENWAGKAKNIQYF. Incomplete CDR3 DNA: TGTGCCAGCAGTGAAAACTGGGCAGGGAAGGCCAAAAACATT.

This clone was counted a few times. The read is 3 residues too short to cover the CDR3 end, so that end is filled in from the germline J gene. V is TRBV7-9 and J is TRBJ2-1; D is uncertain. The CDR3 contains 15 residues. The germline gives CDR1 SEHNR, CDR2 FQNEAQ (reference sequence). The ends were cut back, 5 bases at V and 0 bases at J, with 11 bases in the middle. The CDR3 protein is CASSPSRSSYNEQFF. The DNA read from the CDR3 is TGTGCCAGCAGCCCTAGTCGGAGCTCCTACAATGAG. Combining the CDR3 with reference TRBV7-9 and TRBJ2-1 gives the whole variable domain DTGVSQNPRHKITKRGQNVTFRCDPISEHNRLYWYRQTLGQGPEFLTYFQNEAQLEKSRLLSDRFSAERPKGSFSTLEIQRTEQGDSAMYLCASSPSRSSYNEQFFGPGTRLTVL.

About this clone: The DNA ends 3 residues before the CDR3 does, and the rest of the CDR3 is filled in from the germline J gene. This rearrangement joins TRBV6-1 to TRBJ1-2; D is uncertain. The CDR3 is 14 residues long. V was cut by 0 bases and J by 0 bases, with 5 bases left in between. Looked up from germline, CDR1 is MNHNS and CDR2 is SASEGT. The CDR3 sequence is CASSEASANYGYTF. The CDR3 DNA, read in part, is TGTGCCAGCAGTGAAGCTTCGGCTAACTATGGC.

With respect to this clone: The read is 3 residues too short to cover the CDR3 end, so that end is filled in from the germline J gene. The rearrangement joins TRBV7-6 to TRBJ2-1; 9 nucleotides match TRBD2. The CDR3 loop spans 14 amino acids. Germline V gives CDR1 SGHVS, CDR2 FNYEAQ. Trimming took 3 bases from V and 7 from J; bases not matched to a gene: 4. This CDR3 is CASSFGRGGNEQFF. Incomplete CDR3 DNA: TGTGCCAGCAGCTTTGGGCGGGGGGGTAATGAG.

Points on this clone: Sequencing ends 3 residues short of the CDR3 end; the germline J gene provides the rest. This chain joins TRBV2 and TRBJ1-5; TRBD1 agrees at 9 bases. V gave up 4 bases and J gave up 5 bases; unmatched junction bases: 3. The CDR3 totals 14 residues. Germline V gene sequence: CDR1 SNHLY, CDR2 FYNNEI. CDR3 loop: CASSGGQGHQPQHF. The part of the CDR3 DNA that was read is TGTGCCAGCAGTGGAGGACAGGGGCATCAGCCC.

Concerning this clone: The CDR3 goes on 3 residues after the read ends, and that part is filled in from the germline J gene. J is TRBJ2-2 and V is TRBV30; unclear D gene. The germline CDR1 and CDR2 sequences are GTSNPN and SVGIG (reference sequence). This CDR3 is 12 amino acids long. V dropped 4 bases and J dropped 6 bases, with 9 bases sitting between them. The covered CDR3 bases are TGTGCCTGGACCGACCAGGCCGGGGAG. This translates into CAWTDQAGE. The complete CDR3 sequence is CAWTDQAGELFF.

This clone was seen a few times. The CDR3 here is CASSQQTSGPTYEQYF. The covered CDR3 bases are TGTGCCAGCTCACAGCAGACTAGCGGCCCAACCTACGAG. This chain joins TRBV18 and TRBJ2-7, with TRBD2 matching over 9 bases. The read ends 3 residues shy of where the CDR3 ends; the end is completed using the germline J gene. The V gene's germline CDR1 is KGHSH and CDR2 LQKENI. The CDR3 has 16 residues. Losses at the gene ends were 4 bases for V and 2 bases for J; bases not matched to a gene: 9.

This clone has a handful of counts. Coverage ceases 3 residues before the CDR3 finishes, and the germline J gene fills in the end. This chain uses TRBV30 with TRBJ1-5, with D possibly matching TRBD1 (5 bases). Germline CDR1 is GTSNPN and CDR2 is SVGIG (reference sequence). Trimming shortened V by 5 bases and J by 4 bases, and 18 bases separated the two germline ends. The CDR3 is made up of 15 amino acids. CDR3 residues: CAWVDRGSFNQPQHF. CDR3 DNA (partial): TGTGCCTGGGTCGACAGAGGGTCCTTTAATCAGCCC.

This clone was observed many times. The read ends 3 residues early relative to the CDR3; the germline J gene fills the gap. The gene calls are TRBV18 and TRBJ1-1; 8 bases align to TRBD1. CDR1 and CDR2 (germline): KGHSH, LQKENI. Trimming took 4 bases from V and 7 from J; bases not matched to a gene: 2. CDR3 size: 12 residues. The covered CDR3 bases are TGTGCCAGCTCACAGGACAGGGATGAA. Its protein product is CASSQDRDE. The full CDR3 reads CASSQDRDEAFF.